This TCR beta chain was profiled in a study of T cells in Graves' hyperthyroidism and ophthalmopathy. Study-level results: Onset of ophthalmopathy came a median roughly 6 months after the model predicted it. Ophthalmopathy could be told apart from stable hyperthyroidism with a 13 V-J model.

Looked up from germline, CDR1 is LNHNV and CDR2 is YYDKDF (reference sequence). Between the trimmed V and J ends, which lost 0 bases and 12 bases, there was a span of 14 bases. The CDR3 sequence is 13 residues long. A patient was excluded if there was uncontrolled infection, other autoimmune disease, pregnancy or lactation. It was RNA transcripts that yielded the amplified TCR beta CDR3 regions. HTBI primers were employed in a first-round RT-PCR of the TCR CDR3. MiXCR was run by TCRdb on the multiplex PCR reads, yielding one entry per CDR3 protein. The profile covers hundreds of thousands of distinct CDR3 sequences, with around 15% appearing a single time and under 15% taken by the ten largest. Details on this clonotype: Its antigen is not known.

This sequence was found in a woman between 50 and 59 years old with Graves' ophthalmopathy. Source material: blood. The genes are TRBV15 and TRBJ1-1; a weak D match, TRBD1 (5 bases). The CDR3 DNA sequence: TGTGCCACCAGCAGAGATCGCAAGGGGTGGTCTTTCTTT. It translates to CATSRDRKGWSFF. Using reference TRBV15 and TRBJ1-1 for the parts outside the CDR3, the full variable domain is DAMVIQNPRYQVTQFGKPVTLSCSQTLNHNVMYWYQQKSSQAPKLLFHYYDKDFNNEADTPDNFQSRRPNTSFCFLDIRSPGLGDTAMYLCATSRDRKGWSFFGQGTRLTVV.